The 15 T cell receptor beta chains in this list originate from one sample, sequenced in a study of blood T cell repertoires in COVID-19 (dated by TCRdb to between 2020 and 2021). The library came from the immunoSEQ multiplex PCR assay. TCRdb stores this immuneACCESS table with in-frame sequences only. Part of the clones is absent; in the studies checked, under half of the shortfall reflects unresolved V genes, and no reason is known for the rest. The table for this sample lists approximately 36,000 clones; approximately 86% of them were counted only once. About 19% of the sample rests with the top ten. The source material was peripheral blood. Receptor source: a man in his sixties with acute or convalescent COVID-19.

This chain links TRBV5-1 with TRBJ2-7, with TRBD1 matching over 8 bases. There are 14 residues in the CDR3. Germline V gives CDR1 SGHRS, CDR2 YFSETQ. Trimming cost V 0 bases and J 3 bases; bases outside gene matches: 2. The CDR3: CASSLETGVYEQYF. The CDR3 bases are TGCGCCAGCAGCTTGGAGACAGGGGTCTACGAGCAGTACTTC.

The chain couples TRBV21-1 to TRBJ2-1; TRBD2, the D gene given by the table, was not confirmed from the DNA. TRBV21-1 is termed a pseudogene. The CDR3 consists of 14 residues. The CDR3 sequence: CASSKGRRVAKQFF. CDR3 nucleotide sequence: TGTGCCAGCAGCAAAGGGAGGAGGGTAGCTAAGCAGTTCTTC.

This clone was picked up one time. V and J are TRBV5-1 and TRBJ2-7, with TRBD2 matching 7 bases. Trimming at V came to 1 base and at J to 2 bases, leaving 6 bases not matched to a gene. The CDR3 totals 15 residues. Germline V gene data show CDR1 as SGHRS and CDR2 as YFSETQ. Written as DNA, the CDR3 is TGCGCCAGCAGCTTGTCAGCGGGACGGACCTACGAGCAGTACTTC. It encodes CASSLSAGRTYEQYF.

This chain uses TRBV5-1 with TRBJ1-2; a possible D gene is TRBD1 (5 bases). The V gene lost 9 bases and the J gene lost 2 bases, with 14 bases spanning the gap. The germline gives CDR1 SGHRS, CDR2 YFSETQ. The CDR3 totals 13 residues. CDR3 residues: CATSGGKNYGYTF. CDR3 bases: TGCGCCACCTCCGGGGGGAAGAACTATGGCTACACCTTC.

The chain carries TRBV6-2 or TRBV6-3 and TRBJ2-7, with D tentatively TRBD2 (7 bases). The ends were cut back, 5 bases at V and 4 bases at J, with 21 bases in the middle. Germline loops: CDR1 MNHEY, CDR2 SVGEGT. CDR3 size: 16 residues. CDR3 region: CASSRMGGRFAYEQYV. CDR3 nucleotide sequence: TGTGCCAGCAGTCGCATGGGGGGGCGCTTTGCTTACGAGCAGTACGTC.

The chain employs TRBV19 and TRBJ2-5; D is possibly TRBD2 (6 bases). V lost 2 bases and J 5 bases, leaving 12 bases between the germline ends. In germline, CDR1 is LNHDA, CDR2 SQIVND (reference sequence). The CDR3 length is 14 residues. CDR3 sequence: CASSISGSGETQYF. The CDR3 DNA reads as TGTGCCAGTAGTATATCCGGGAGTGGTGAGACCCAGTACTTC.

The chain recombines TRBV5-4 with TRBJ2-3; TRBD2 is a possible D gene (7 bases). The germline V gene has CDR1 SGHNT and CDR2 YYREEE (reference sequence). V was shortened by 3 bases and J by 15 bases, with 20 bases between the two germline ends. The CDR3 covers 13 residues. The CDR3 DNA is TGTGCCAGCAGCTCCGGGGGGCAGGGCCCGGAATATTTT. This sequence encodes CASSSGGQGPEYF.

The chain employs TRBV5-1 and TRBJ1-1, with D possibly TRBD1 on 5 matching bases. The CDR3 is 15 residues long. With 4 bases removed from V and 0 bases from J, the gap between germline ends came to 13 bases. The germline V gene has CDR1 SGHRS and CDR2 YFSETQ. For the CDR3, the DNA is TGCGCCAGCAGCCCTGAGACAGCCGTGAACACTGAAGCTTTCTTT. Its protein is CASSPETAVNTEAFF.

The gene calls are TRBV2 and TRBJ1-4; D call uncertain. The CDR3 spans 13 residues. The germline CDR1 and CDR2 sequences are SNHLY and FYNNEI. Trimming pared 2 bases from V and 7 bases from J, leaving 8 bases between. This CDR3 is CASSELGPEKLFF. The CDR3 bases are TGTGCCAGCAGTGAACTGGGCCCTGAAAAACTGTTTTTT.

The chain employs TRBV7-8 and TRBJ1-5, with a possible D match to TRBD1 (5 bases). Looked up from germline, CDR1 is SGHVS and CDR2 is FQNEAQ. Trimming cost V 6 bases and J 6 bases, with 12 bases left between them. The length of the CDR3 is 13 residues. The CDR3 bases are TGTGCCAGCAGTTACCAGGGTGGTCAGCCCCAGCATTTT. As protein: CASSYQGGQPQHF.

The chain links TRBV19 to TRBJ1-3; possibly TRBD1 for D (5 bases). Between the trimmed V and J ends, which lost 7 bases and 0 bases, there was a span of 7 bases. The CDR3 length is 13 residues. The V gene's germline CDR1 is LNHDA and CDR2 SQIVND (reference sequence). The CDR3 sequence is CASTGASGNTIYF. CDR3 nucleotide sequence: TGTGCCAGTACTGGGGCCTCTGGAAACACCATATATTTT.

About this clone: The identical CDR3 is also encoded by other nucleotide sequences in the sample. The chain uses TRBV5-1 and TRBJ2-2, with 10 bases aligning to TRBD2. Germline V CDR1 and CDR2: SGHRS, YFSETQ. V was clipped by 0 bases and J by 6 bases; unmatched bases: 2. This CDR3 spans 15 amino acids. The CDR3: CASSLGLAGAGELFF. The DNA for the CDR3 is TGCGCCAGCAGCTTGGGGCTAGCGGGAGCCGGGGAGCTGTTTTTT.

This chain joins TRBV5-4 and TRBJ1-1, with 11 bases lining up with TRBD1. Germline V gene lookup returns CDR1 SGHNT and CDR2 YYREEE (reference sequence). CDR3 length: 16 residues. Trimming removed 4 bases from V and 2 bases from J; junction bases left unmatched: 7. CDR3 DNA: TGTGCCAGCAGCACTCGGACAGGGGGCGGAAACACTGAAGCTTTCTTT. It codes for CASSTRTGGGNTEAFF.

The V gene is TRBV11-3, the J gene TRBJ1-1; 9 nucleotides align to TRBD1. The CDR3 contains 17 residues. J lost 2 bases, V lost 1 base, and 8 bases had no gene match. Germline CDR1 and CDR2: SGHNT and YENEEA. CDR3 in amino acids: CASSLGRQGGTNTEAFF. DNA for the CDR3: TGTGCCAGCAGCTTAGGCCGACAGGGGGGTACAAACACTGAAGCTTTCTTT.

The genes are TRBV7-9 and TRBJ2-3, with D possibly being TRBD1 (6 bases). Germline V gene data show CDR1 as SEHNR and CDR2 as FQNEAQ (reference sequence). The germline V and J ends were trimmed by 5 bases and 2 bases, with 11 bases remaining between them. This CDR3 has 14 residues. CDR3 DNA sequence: TGTGCCAGCAGCCAGACAGGCACCACAGATACGCAGTATTTT. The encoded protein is CASSQTGTTDTQYF.